The sequence of this T cell receptor (beta chain) was determined in a study of shared clonotypes between healthy human individuals (dated by TCRdb to the early 2020s). A note on the overall study: A couple of women and three men aged 18 to 49 years were included in the cohort. Per donor, leukapheresis produced somewhere between about 0.94 and 9.5 billion PBMCs. Per donor, three plates each were used for CD4 naive and CD4 memory, two for CD8 naive, and one for CD8 memory. Libraries were prepared and TCR repertoires were sequenced by different laboratories using diverse techniques, in order to increase sequencing depth and limit assay-specific biases. To estimate repertoire size and how much clonotype sharing occurs between individuals, the study deeply sequenced the blood TCR repertoires of 4 to 6 healthy adults.

TCR CDR3 regions were amplified from genomic DNA by multiplex PCR using the deep immunoSEQ assay. Extracted genomic DNA from each cell subset was spread evenly across all wells of several immunoSEQ 96-well plates, with each plate serving as a replicate. For sorted subsets, each replicate PCR was loaded with approximately 200 ng genomic DNA, equivalent to some 31,000 T cell genomes. The purified libraries were quantified using a Qubit 3.0 fluorometer, sized with a Bioanalyzer 2100, and then quantified again using the KAPA Library Quantification kit. Every immunoSEQ 96-well plate was sequenced on a separate single-read 150-cycle Illumina NextSeq 550 flow cell. Per the source publication's procedure: Because the immunoSEQ output included only junctional sequences and no quality scores, the filtering could not be the same as the filtering used for full-length reads. Sequences were annotated with PyIR, a Python wrapper for IgBLAST v1.9, and V/J genes and CDR3 were assigned using IMGT germline references. Reads were removed for weak V/J assignments (E-value above 1e-6), missing CDR3, stop codons, out-of-frame junctions, or ambiguous translated residues. V3J clonotypes were defined as sequences sharing the same inferred V gene, J gene, and CDR3 amino acid sequence. The percentage overlap between two repertoires was calculated by dividing the number of shared unique clonotypes by the size of the smaller repertoire. Richness of each repertoire was evaluated using RTK rarefaction, the Chao1 estimator, and Recon v2.1 estimates of unobserved clonotypes. For all TCRbeta clonotypes obtained by the gDNA method from four donors, generation probabilities were computed with OLGA. In its TCRdb copy, this immuneACCESS table keeps in-frame sequences only and misses some clones. Where compared with another copy, unresolved V genes explain less than half of these, and the others have no known cause. The V and J calls and the clone size are those of that table, but D and trimming were determined from the DNA. This sample holds around 1.5 million clones; around 98% were observed only once. The ten largest clones represent roughly 0.42% of the sample.

Donors were healthy HIV-negative adults with no recently reported acute infections or vaccinations. Only Caucasian adults living in Nashville, Tennessee, USA were represented among the donors. CD4+ T cells were enriched through magnetic negative selection, after which naive cells were positively selected on CD45RA and the remaining negative fraction served as the memory subset. Blood was obtained by leukapheresis, after which PBMCs were separated by Ficoll-Histopaque density gradient centrifugation and cryopreserved in liquid nitrogen vapor phase. Purity and quantity of every magnetically sorted T cell population were checked by analytical flow cytometry. Genomic DNA was isolated from every sorted fraction and measured by UV absorbance on a Nanodrop 2000c. Regarding this clone: What this receptor recognizes is not known. Base qualities are missing; no much larger clone stands one base away.

CDR1 and CDR2 were assigned from the germline V gene as SGHAT and FQNNGV. Measured from the cysteine to the phenylalanine, the CDR3 is 17 residues long. Left in the record is the CDR3 DNA by itself, 51 bases read in frame from the first base. Relative to germline, V is 5 bases shorter and J is 2 bases shorter, with 19 bases between their ends. Summary of the overall study and its limitations: Pairwise subsampling led to the expectation that sequencing depth would affect the degree of clonotype sharing among donors. Even with the large sequencing depth, rarefaction of the sorted-subset datasets indicated that sequencing was incomplete. Because the study included only a small number of donors, the genetic and exposure-history diversity represented was limited. Sampling was restricted to blood, and TCR repertoires in tissues likely differ from the TCR repertoires found in blood. Higher generation probabilities were observed for clonotypes shared by all four sorted-subset donors than for non-shared clonotypes. Naive subsets generally had larger estimated clonotype richness than memory subsets. When several donors were compared, the shared fraction of clonotypes was around 5% for naive CD4, over 3% for naive CD8, about 2.5% for memory CD4, and 0.3% to 0.5% for memory CD8.

Sequenced material: naive CD4+ T cells sorted from blood. Explained via the paper, the cell subset or site label denotes: CD45RA+ positively selected. This TCR came from a man aged 25 to 40 in good health. The rearrangement combines TRBV11-2 with TRBJ1-3; the D gene lacks a confident call. The base sequence is TGTGCCAGCAGCGAACGGGAGACAATCGGTCCTGGAAACACCATATATTTT. Its coded protein is CASSERETIGPGNTIYF.